These T cell receptor beta chains were read from a single sample in a study of cytomegalovirus exposure and HLA in healthy donors. Only in-frame clones appear in the TCRdb table, and some are missing; sequencing was by immunoSEQ multiplex PCR. The repertoire has around 170,000 clones, approximately 78% of them found once; the top ten carry 0.8%. The sequenced sample was PBMCs. The source of these receptors is a woman aged 18-29 years in good health and CMV-seronegative. The CDR3 runs from the conserved cysteine through the conserved F or W. D genes are given only for firm matches. Some rows have no size entry. The others give once, few or many, or a class for an expanded clone.

NA	TRBJ2-5	few	TRBV30	CAWKGGGETQYF	TGTGCCTGGAAAGGAGGAGGAGAGACCCAGTACTTC
TRBD1	TRBJ2-7	NA	TRBV7-7	CASSLRTGDEQYF	TGTGCCAGCAGCTTAAGAACAGGGGACGAGCAGTACTTC
TRBD1	TRBJ1-3	NA	TRBV29-1	CSVAGQGRNTIYF	TGCAGCGTTGCGGGACAGGGAAGAAACACCATATATTTT
NA	TRBJ2-5	NA	TRBV5-1	CASSSTGQQETQYF	TGCGCCAGCAGCTCTACGGGACAACAAGAGACCCAGTACTTC
TRBD1	TRBJ2-1	NA	TRBV6-5	CASSIGGQGNEQFF	TGTGCCAGCAGCATCGGCGGACAGGGCAATGAGCAGTTCTTC
TRBD2	TRBJ2-5	NA	TRBV7-3	CASSFSSGNQETQYF	TGTGCCAGCAGCTTTTCTAGCGGGAACCAAGAGACCCAGTACTTC
NA	TRBJ2-1	NA	TRBV29-1	CSVRPTGYNEQFF	TGCAGCGTACGCCCGACAGGATACAATGAGCAGTTCTTC
NA	TRBJ2-2	NA	TRBV27	CASSPGIPGELFF	TGTGCCAGCAGTCCCGGTATACCCGGGGAGCTGTTTTTT
TRBD1	TRBJ1-4	NA	TRBV18	CASSSQGATNEKLFF	TGTGCCAGCTCAAGTCAGGGGGCAACTAATGAAAAACTGTTTTTT
TRBD2	TRBJ2-1	NA	TRBV5-4	CASSLAKLAGAGNEQFF	TGTGCCAGCAGCTTGGCGAAACTAGCGGGAGCCGGCAATGAGCAGTTCTTC
TRBD1	TRBJ1-2	NA	TRBV9	CASSVEQGYGYTF	TGTGCCAGCAGCGTAGAACAGGGGTATGGCTACACCTTC
TRBD1	TRBJ1-6	NA	TRBV6-1	CASSGTGWNSPLHF	TGTGCCAGCAGTGGGACAGGGTGGAATTCACCCCTCCACTTT
NA	TRBJ2-7	NA	TRBV4-1	CASSQDPGVRQYF	TGCGCCAGCAGCCAAGATCCGGGGGTTAGGCAGTACTTC
TRBD2	TRBJ2-1	NA	TRBV7-2	CASRLSGSGGYEQFF	TGTGCCAGCAGACTAAGCGGGAGTGGTGGCTATGAGCAGTTCTTC
TRBD2	TRBJ2-7	NA	TRBV5-5	CASSLEGISGRAAQYF	TGTGCCAGCAGCTTGGAAGGGATTAGCGGGAGGGCCGCGCAGTACTTC
NA	TRBJ2-7	NA	TRBV5-1	CASSLSSTGLTSYEQYF	TGCGCCAGCAGCCTATCCTCTACAGGCCTGACATCCTACGAGCAGTACTTC
NA	TRBJ1-1	NA	TRBV29-1	CSATDSPNTEAFF	TGCAGCGCTACGGACAGCCCGAACACTGAAGCTTTCTTT
TRBD1	TRBJ1-2	NA	TRBV6-5	CASSTLTGRLYGYTF	TGTGCCAGCAGTACCTTGACAGGGCGGCTCTATGGCTACACCTTC
TRBD2	TRBJ2-2	NA	TRBV19	CASSKGLAGGSGTGELFF	TGTGCCAGTAGTAAAGGACTAGCGGGGGGTTCGGGCACCGGGGAGCTGTTTTTT
NA	TRBJ2-4	once	TRBV13	CASSLRLAKNIQYF	TGTGCCAGCAGCTTACGACTAGCCAAAAACATTCAGTACTTC
NA	TRBJ1-1	NA	TRBV6-6	CATGGGGGTEAFF	TGTGCCACCGGGGGAGGGGGTGGCACTGAAGCTTTCTTT
TRBD1	TRBJ2-7	NA	TRBV2	CASNGDRATYEQYF	TGTGCCAGCAACGGAGACAGGGCGACCTACGAGCAGTACTTC
NA	TRBJ2-7	NA	TRBV11-2	CASSLERPYEQYF	TGTGCCAGCAGCTTAGAGAGGCCCTACGAGCAGTACTTC
NA	TRBJ1-5	once	TRBV28	CASSPRGKGYSNQPQHF	TGTGCCAGCAGTCCTAGGGGCAAAGGCTATAGCAATCAGCCCCAGCATTTT
TRBD2	TRBJ2-2	NA	TRBV19	CASRESGLAGETGELFF	TGTGCCAGTAGAGAATCCGGCCTAGCGGGAGAAACCGGGGAGCTGTTTTTT
NA	TRBJ1-3	once	TRBV11-2	CASSLLQGATGNTIYF	TGTGCCAGCAGCTTGCTTCAGGGTGCAACTGGAAACACCATATATTTT
TRBD1	TRBJ1-2	NA	TRBV6-1	CANRQGPSYGYTF	TGTGCCAACCGACAGGGGCCTAGCTATGGCTACACCTTC
NA	TRBJ1-2	NA	TRBV6-5	CASTEGGGGYTF	TGTGCCAGCACCGAGGGGGGGGGCGGCTACACCTTC
TRBD1	TRBJ2-3	NA	TRBV7-9	CASSPDRTLTDTQYF	TGTGCCAGCAGCCCGGACAGGACCCTCACAGATACGCAGTATTTT
TRBD2	TRBJ2-3	once	TRBV11-2	CASSQGTSDWDTQYF	TGTGCCAGCAGCCAGGGGACTAGCGATTGGGATACGCAGTATTTT
TRBD1	TRBJ2-7	NA	TRBV11-2	CASSVGQGSFEQYF	TGTGCCAGCAGCGTCGGACAGGGGAGTTTCGAGCAGTACTTC